This is a list of T cell receptor beta chains from one sample in a study of monozygotic twins with inflammatory bowel disease. One entry per CDR3 protein, without DNA, is what TCRdb gives after re-calling the 5' RACE reads. The table gives some 190,000 distinct CDR3 sequences; the top ten clones make up roughly 7.5% of it. The sample consisted of blood. The receptors here all came from a human donor with ulcerative colitis or Crohn's disease, or a healthy co-twin of an affected twin (not recorded which). Both conserved end residues are part of each CDR3.

j_gene | v_gene | CDR3aa
TRBJ2-5 | TRBV12-3/TRBV12-4 | CASSGGRGAVETQYF
TRBJ1-5 | TRBV7-2 | CASSLDVNQPQHF
TRBJ2-1 | TRBV4-2 | CASSQRTSGAVNEQFF
TRBJ1-5 | TRBV4-3 | CASSIWADNQPQHF
TRBJ2-3 | TRBV6-5 | CTSSTDEDTQYF
TRBJ1-1 | TRBV3-1 | CASSQAFEWTEAFF
TRBJ1-6 | TRBV19 | CASSPSPTGVGSPLHF
TRBJ2-3 | TRBV4-1 | CASRLGQGTNTDTQYF
TRBJ2-7 | TRBV4-2 | CASSQDGYDLAEGYEQYF
TRBJ1-5 | TRBV28 | CASSLTGVIEPQHF
TRBJ1-6 | TRBV6-5 | CASSYSVGPTDNSPLHF
TRBJ1-1 | TRBV7-8 | CASSPSGDTEAFF
TRBJ2-7 | TRBV29-1 | CSVAPAGGTEQYF
TRBJ1-1 | TRBV15 | CATSRGGGLEAFF
TRBJ2-5 | TRBV19 | CASSIGQGPQETQYF
TRBJ2-5 | TRBV5-4 | CASSPKADRVETQYF
TRBJ2-7 | TRBV7-9 | CASSPRSAPGTGESSYEQYF
TRBJ2-2 | TRBV7-8 | CASHAPAGEGNTGELFF
TRBJ1-1 | TRBV7-9 | CASSLKGGSAEAFF
TRBJ1-2 | TRBV2 | CASQRQNQDGYTF
TRBJ2-3 | TRBV27 | CASSSPRVTDTQYF
TRBJ1-1 | TRBV7-2 | CASSLGIGSAFF